Reported below is one T cell receptor (beta chain). Its antigen is unknown. This entry belongs to a study of cytomegalovirus exposure and HLA in healthy donors. Findings of the study overall: While the bulk of TCR sequences proved rare, some public TCRs turned up in many donors.

Profiled with immunoSEQ multiplex PCR; TCRdb holds only in-frame clones, not every one. The table has tens of thousands of clones, around 92% seen once. Sample: PBMCs. This TCR came from a man aged 18 to 35 in good health and CMV-seropositive.

The CDR3 reads CASSFSEGGEKLFF. The CDR3 bases are TGTGCCAGCAGTTTTTCTGAGGGAGGGGAAAAACTGTTTTTT. The J gene is TRBJ1-4, the V gene TRBV28; D ambiguous. CDR1 and CDR2 (germline): MDHEN, SYDVKM. Trimming pared 3 bases from V and 8 bases from J, leaving 13 bases between. The CDR3 runs to 14 residues.